The entry below describes one T cell receptor (beta chain). The CDR3 consists of 13 residues. Trimming took off 5 bases at V and 2 bases at J, with 8 bases between the two ends. The germline V gene encodes CDR1 MGHRA and CDR2 YSYEKL. The data belong to a study of blood T cell repertoires in COVID-19. Study information: Spain, Italy and the United States supplied samples that represented acute and convalescent COVID-19. The cDNA or gDNA used as material had been derived from T cells, B-cell-depleted T cells, or PBMCs.

In the original analysis: From reference gene primer amplification, estimates of nucleated cell counts were derived. TCRdb's copy holds only in-frame clones and misses some; the assay was immunoSEQ multiplex PCR. That table furnishes V, J and clone size, whereas the DNA furnished D and trimming. The sample includes some 110,000 clones, 80% to 90% of them seen just once. Sequenced sample: peripheral blood. The TCR was taken from a man aged 35 to 55 with acute or convalescent COVID-19. The chain is built from TRBV4-1 and TRBJ2-3; D is possibly TRBD2 (6 bases). The CDR3 DNA sequence: TGCGCCAGCAGCTTGGACTACACAGATACGCAGTATTTT. This sequence encodes CASSLDYTDTQYF.